The rows below give T cell receptor beta chains drawn from one sample of a study of regulatory T cells in long-lasting Graves disease. TCRdb processed the multiplex PCR reads anew with MiXCR; each CDR3 protein has one entry. Found here are 560,000 or so distinct CDR3 sequences, more than 15% of them singletons; the top ten hold 12%. The sample was also reused in another study, on T cells in Graves' hyperthyroidism and ophthalmopathy.

Sequences were derived from peripheral blood mononuclear cells (PBMCs), sampled at new diagnosis, from a patient treated with antithyroid drugs. The receptors originated from a man in his late teens or twenties with Graves disease. Both conserved end residues are part of each CDR3. A D gene is named only where the DNA matches it firmly. Clone size appears in some rows only: once, few, many, or a class for an expanded clone.

J,D,size,V,CDR3,DNA
TRBJ1-2,-,once,TRBV6-2/TRBV6-3,CASSYPRTEPSF,TGTGCCAGCAGTTACCCGCGGACGGAACCAAGTTTC
TRBJ2-1,-,once,TRBV6-4,CASTIGLVPF,TGTGCCAGCACTATAGGACTGGTCCCCTTC
TRBJ2-2,-,many,TRBV11-3,CASSSRTGELFF,TGTGCCAGCAGCTCGCGCACCGGGGAGCTGTTTTTT
TRBJ2-7,TRBD2,-,TRBV5-1,CASSLLLAGGPLEQYF,TGCGCCAGCAGCTTGTTATTAGCGGGAGGGCCGTTAGAGCAGTACTTC
TRBJ2-2,-,few,TRBV28,CASSFVGGRTGELFF,TGTGCCAGCAGTTTTGTGGGAGGAAGGACCGGGGAGCTGTTTTTT
TRBJ1-4,TRBD1,many,TRBV28,CASSLGTGGADEKLFF,TGTGCCAGCAGCCTAGGGACAGGGGGCGCTGATGAAAAACTGTTTTTT
TRBJ2-7,TRBD1,-,TRBV5-1,CASSLEGQARQYF,TGCGCCAGCAGCTTGGAGGGACAGGCCAGGCAGTACTTC
TRBJ1-3,-,-,TRBV20-1,CSARDSSTGRGDTIYF,TGCAGTGCTAGAGATTCGTCGACGGGGAGAGGAGACACCATATATTTT
TRBJ2-5,-,many,TRBV6-1,CASSEPQGGETQYF,TGTGCCAGCAGTGAACCACAGGGAGGAGAGACCCAGTACTTC
TRBJ1-1,-,many,TRBV4-1,CASSQRGNTEAFF,TGCGCCAGCAGCCAGAGGGGGAACACTGAAGCTTTCTTT
TRBJ2-7,-,many,TRBV12-3/TRBV12-4,CASSFRREQYF,TGTGCCAGCAGTTTTAGACGCGAGCAGTACTTC
TRBJ2-2,-,many,TRBV2,CASGAAGELFF,TGTGCCAGCGGGGCTGCCGGGGAGCTGTTTTTT
TRBJ1-5,-,many,TRBV3-1,CASSQDLQGGQPQHF,TGTGCCAGCAGCCAAGATCTACAGGGCGGTCAGCCCCAGCATTTT
TRBJ2-1,TRBD2,-,TRBV20-1,CSGYERESYNEQFF,TGCAGTGGATATGAGCGGGAGAGCTACAATGAGCAGTTCTTC
TRBJ1-5,-,-,TRBV28,CASSFGQSNQPQHF,TGTGCCAGCAGTTTCGGACAATCGAATCAGCCCCAGCATTTT
TRBJ2-7,-,many,TRBV7-9,CASSLGGYGFNEQYF,TGTGCCAGCAGCTTAGGGGGGTACGGGTTCAACGAGCAGTACTTC
TRBJ2-3,-,-,TRBV7-6,CASSVLYFNTRDTQYF,TGTGCCAGCAGCGTCCTATACTTTAACACAAGAGATACGCAGTATTTT
TRBJ2-3,TRBD2,-,TRBV20-1,CSASGGGVAGEDTQYF,TGCAGTGCTAGTGGCGGCGGGGTAGCGGGAGAAGATACGCAGTATTTT
TRBJ2-7,-,many,TRBV7-9,CASSFLESAYEQYF,TGTGCCAGCAGCTTTTTGGAATCGGCCTACGAGCAGTACTTC
TRBJ2-7,-,few,TRBV9,CASSHRWGDEQYF,TGTGCCAGCAGCCATAGGTGGGGAGACGAGCAGTACTTC
TRBJ2-1,TRBD2,many,TRBV28,CASSLWGLAGGSYNEQFF,TGTGCCAGCAGTTTATGGGGTCTAGCGGGAGGGAGCTACAATGAGCAGTTCTTC
TRBJ1-5,-,-,TRBV12-3/TRBV12-4,CASSSRRGQPQHF,TGTGCCAGCAGTTCCCGGAGAGGTCAGCCCCAGCATTTT
TRBJ2-1,TRBD1,-,TRBV20-1,CSAPGQGLYNEQFF,TGCAGTGCCCCAGGACAGGGGCTTTACAATGAGCAGTTCTTC
TRBJ1-2,TRBD1,-,TRBV20-1,CSAPGQGSYGYTF,TGCAGTGCACCGGGACAGGGGTCCTATGGCTACACCTTC
TRBJ2-3,-,-,TRBV3-1,CASSQTSLDWRVTDTQYF,TGTGCCAGCAGCCAAACATCATTGGACTGGAGGGTAACAGATACGCAGTATTTT
TRBJ2-1,-,many,TRBV29-1,CSVESPLYNEQFF,TGCAGCGTTGAAAGCCCACTCTACAATGAGCAGTTCTTC
TRBJ2-7,TRBD2,-,TRBV3-1,CASSHRGSGRAYELYF,TGTGCCAGCAGCCACCGGGGGAGCGGGAGGGCCTACGAGCTCTACTTC
TRBJ2-7,-,few,TRBV5-1,CASSLTRTNEQYF,TGCGCCAGCAGCTTGACGCGGACGAACGAGCAGTACTTC
TRBJ2-7,TRBD1,many,TRBV12-3/TRBV12-4,CASRPGQGDEQYF,TGTGCCAGCAGACCGGGACAGGGGGACGAGCAGTACTTC
TRBJ2-3,-,many,TRBV7-9,CASSLLGGASTDTQYF,TGTGCCAGCAGCTTACTGGGCGGGGCTAGCACAGATACGCAGTATTTT
TRBJ2-5,TRBD2,-,TRBV20-1,CSARQKVAGGPYHLETQYF,TGCAGTGCTAGACAAAAGGTTGCGGGAGGGCCGTATCATCTAGAGACCCAGTACTTC
TRBJ1-1,-,few,TRBV27,CASSLYGELEAFF,TGTGCCAGCAGTTTATATGGGGAACTTGAAGCTTTCTTT
TRBJ2-1,TRBD2,many,TRBV20-1,CSARASGGSYNEQFF,TGCAGTGCTAGAGCTAGCGGGGGCTCCTACAATGAGCAGTTCTTC
TRBJ1-3,TRBD1,once,TRBV5-1,CASSISTGLDSGNTIYF,TGCGCCAGCAGCATTTCGACAGGGTTAGACTCTGGAAACACCATATATTTT
TRBJ1-1,-,-,TRBV30,CAWSVESNTEAFF,TGTGCCTGGAGTGTGGAAAGTAACACTGAAGCTTTCTTT
TRBJ2-5,TRBD1,-,TRBV7-9,CASSPQRAGGETQYF,TGTGCCAGCAGCCCACAGCGTGCAGGGGGAGAGACCCAGTACTTC
TRBJ2-1,TRBD2,few,TRBV29-1,CSVETYTSGRGNEQFF,TGCAGCGTTGAAACATATACTAGCGGGAGAGGCAATGAGCAGTTCTTC
TRBJ1-1,-,many,TRBV20-1,CSAPGFSREAFF,TGCAGTGCTCCGGGATTTTCTCGGGAAGCTTTCTTT
TRBJ2-1,TRBD2,many,TRBV3-1,CASSRLAGALGEQFF,TGTGCCAGCAGCCGACTAGCGGGAGCTTTAGGTGAGCAGTTCTTC
TRBJ1-2,-,-,TRBV25-1,CASRDIYGYTF,TGTGCCAGCAGGGACATCTATGGCTACACCTTC
TRBJ2-5,-,many,TRBV30,CAWNYRAGETQYF,TGTGCCTGGAACTACCGTGCAGGGGAGACCCAGTACTTC
TRBJ1-1,-,-,TRBV3-1,CASSQGPPGGGNTEAFF,TGTGCCAGCAGCCAAGGTCCTCCGGGTGGGGGGAACACTGAAGCTTTCTTT
TRBJ1-5,-,few,TRBV6-1,CASGEGLINQPQHF,TGTGCCAGCGGAGAGGGCCTAATAAATCAGCCCCAGCATTTT
TRBJ1-5,-,-,TRBV4-1,CASSQPQGRLRDQPQHF,TGCGCCAGCAGCCAACCCCAGGGTAGGCTACGGGACCAGCCCCAGCATTTT
TRBJ1-5,TRBD1,-,TRBV10-1,CASGRSRGSVLPQHF,TGCGCCAGCGGAAGGTCCAGGGGGTCGGTTCTGCCCCAGCATTTT
TRBJ1-4,-,-,TRBV13,CASSTFKTARKLFF,TGTGCCAGCAGCACCTTTAAGACAGCTCGAAAACTGTTTTTT
TRBJ2-2,TRBD2,few,TRBV10-1,CASTLAQPSTGELFF,TGCGCCAGTACACTAGCGCAGCCCTCCACCGGGGAGCTGTTTTTT
TRBJ2-5,-,many,TRBV7-2,CASSPPLKTQYF,TGTGCCAGCAGCCCCCCGTTAAAGACCCAGTACTTC
TRBJ1-4,-,-,TRBV9,CASSVQDSRGEKLVF,TGTGCCAGCAGCGTTCAGGACTCACGGGGTGAAAAACTGGTTTTT
TRBJ2-7,-,many,TRBV3-1,CASSPLAAEEQYF,TGTGCCAGCAGCCCCTTAGCGGCGGAAGAGCAGTACTTC
TRBJ2-7,TRBD2,few,TRBV6-1,CASSVETSGLGSYEQYF,TGTGCCAGCAGTGTGGAGACTAGCGGTCTAGGCTCCTACGAGCAGTACTTC
TRBJ1-5,-,many,TRBV20-1,CSASAGEQPQHF,TGCAGTGCTAGCGCCGGGGAGCAGCCCCAGCATTTT
TRBJ2-1,TRBD1,-,TRBV15,CATSRGQGDEQFF,TGTGCCACCAGCAGGGGACAGGGCGATGAGCAGTTCTTC